This T cell receptor (beta chain) was captured in a study of vaccination and CD4 T cells after COVID-19. This CDR3 spans 15 amino acids. V lost 1 base, J lost 2 bases, and 12 bases lay in between. CDR1 is SGDLS, CDR2 YYNGEE, per germline. Details on this clonotype: Its antigen is not known.

At the Johns Hopkins FTIC core, DNA taken from cultured CD4+ T cells was sequenced by way of the Oncomine TCR Beta short-read assay. Investigators obtained genomic DNA by extraction from cultured CD4+ T cells. MiXCR, applied by TCRdb to the PCR reads, yields one record per CDR3 protein. The data show 15,000 or so distinct CDR3 sequences, roughly 53% seen once. As for treatment: approximately nine-day PBMC culture with coronavirus spike peptide pools or control peptides (ViraFEST assay). ViraFEST sequenced TCRs after peptide-pool expansion of antigen-specific T cells. Positivity by PCR occurred from March to December 2020, a period that predated US Alpha, Beta and Delta variants. At both days 3 and 7, half the medium was replaced with fresh IL-2 medium.

Sample: CD4+ T cells from blood, cultured in vitro, taken before SARS-CoV-2 vaccination. This TCR was sampled from a human donor who had recovered from COVID-19. J is TRBJ1-1 and V is TRBV9, with a tentative D call TRBD1 (6 bases). The CDR3 spells CASSVSGTRNTEAFF. As DNA, the CDR3 is TGTGCCAGCAGCGTATCCGGGACAAGAAACACTGAAGCTTTCTTT. Full variable domain (remainder filled in from reference TRBV9 and TRBJ1-1): DSGVTQTPKHLITATGQRVTLRCSPRSGDLSVYWYQQSLDQGLQFLIQYYNGEERAKGNILERFSAQQFPDLHSELNLSSLELGDSALYFCASSVSGTRNTEAFFGQGTRLTVV.